Listed below are T cell receptor beta chains from one sample, sequenced in a study of CD8 T cells in ankylosing spondylitis. From the 5' RACE reads, TCRdb called clonotypes with MiXCR, one entry per CDR3 protein. Altogether tens of thousands of distinct CDR3 sequences are present, 27% being singletons, with the ten largest covering around three fifths. What was sequenced was blood, either unsorted or a sorted T cell fraction (not recorded which). These receptors came from a male donor with ankylosing spondylitis or in good health (not recorded which). Both conserved end residues are trimmed from each CDR3. Each record gives: V gene, J gene, CDR3 protein.

v_gene: TRBV5-1; j_gene: TRBJ1-4; CDR3aa: ASSPEQGLSEKLF
v_gene: TRBV5-1; j_gene: TRBJ1-5; CDR3aa: ASSLDVNQPQH
v_gene: TRBV5-1; j_gene: TRBJ1-1; CDR3aa: ASSLGVMDRGREAF
v_gene: TRBV20-1; j_gene: TRBJ1-1; CDR3aa: SALQGPTEAF
v_gene: TRBV7-2; j_gene: TRBJ2-5; CDR3aa: ASSLLAGGMETQY
v_gene: TRBV6-5; j_gene: TRBJ1-1; CDR3aa: ASSYTRWGHGENTEAF
v_gene: TRBV5-1; j_gene: TRBJ1-5; CDR3aa: ASSLGGEQQPQH
v_gene: TRBV5-1; j_gene: TRBJ2-2; CDR3aa: ASSLYRERNTGELF
v_gene: TRBV6-1; j_gene: TRBJ2-3; CDR3aa: ASTRTSGASKDTQY
v_gene: TRBV7-2; j_gene: TRBJ2-2; CDR3aa: ASSITSGGAPGELF
v_gene: TRBV6-1; j_gene: TRBJ1-1; CDR3aa: AGSFGDGDTEAF
v_gene: TRBV27; j_gene: TRBJ2-5; CDR3aa: ASSSDGRGPGQETQY
v_gene: TRBV15; j_gene: TRBJ2-2; CDR3aa: ATSNPGTGATGELF
v_gene: TRBV7-3; j_gene: TRBJ2-3; CDR3aa: ASSLFGVDTQY
v_gene: TRBV5-1; j_gene: TRBJ2-1; CDR3aa: ASSYQFSGRGEDEQF
v_gene: TRBV3-1; j_gene: TRBJ1-2; CDR3aa: ASRGSYGYT
v_gene: TRBV29-1; j_gene: TRBJ2-2; CDR3aa: SHGTRRPGELF
v_gene: TRBV20-1; j_gene: TRBJ1-5; CDR3aa: SASVSGLSNQPQH
v_gene: TRBV20-1; j_gene: TRBJ2-3; CDR3aa: GPRQHPTDTQY
v_gene: TRBV5-1; j_gene: TRBJ2-1; CDR3aa: ASSSLAGVSNEQF
v_gene: TRBV7-8; j_gene: TRBJ2-1; CDR3aa: ASSSRWGQF
v_gene: TRBV29-1; j_gene: TRBJ1-1; CDR3aa: SAPVNTEAF
v_gene: TRBV11-2; j_gene: TRBJ1-4; CDR3aa: ASSKGMEEKLF
v_gene: TRBV10-1; j_gene: TRBJ1-1; CDR3aa: ASSGQRTEAF
v_gene: TRBV6-1; j_gene: TRBJ1-2; CDR3aa: ASRPTSRHGYT
v_gene: TRBV6-1; j_gene: TRBJ2-1; CDR3aa: ASKWDPNMNEQF
v_gene: TRBV29-1; j_gene: TRBJ1-5; CDR3aa: SVGYRRNQPQH
v_gene: TRBV20-1; j_gene: TRBJ1-5; CDR3aa: SARLNSNQPQH
v_gene: TRBV28; j_gene: TRBJ1-1; CDR3aa: ATEKGGLNTEAF
v_gene: TRBV12-3/TRBV12-4; j_gene: TRBJ1-5; CDR3aa: ASSLGEGIGQPQH
v_gene: TRBV11-3; j_gene: TRBJ1-1; CDR3aa: ASSPGGAGYGEAF
v_gene: TRBV5-1; j_gene: TRBJ1-1; CDR3aa: ASSLRAGFDLDTEAF
v_gene: TRBV7-2; j_gene: TRBJ1-4; CDR3aa: ASSLGWGNEKLF
v_gene: TRBV11-3; j_gene: TRBJ1-1; CDR3aa: ASSRYRESTEAF
v_gene: TRBV7-9; j_gene: TRBJ2-2; CDR3aa: ASSYPGFGELF
v_gene: TRBV5-1; j_gene: TRBJ2-5; CDR3aa: ASSLSAVGRETQY
v_gene: TRBV5-6; j_gene: TRBJ2-1; CDR3aa: ASSPKREGSYNEQF
v_gene: TRBV7-6; j_gene: TRBJ2-1; CDR3aa: ASSSKAGLSNEQF
v_gene: TRBV20-1; j_gene: TRBJ1-4; CDR3aa: SALRGANEKLF
v_gene: TRBV20-1; j_gene: TRBJ2-7; CDR3aa: SSRGLKIYEQY
v_gene: TRBV5-6; j_gene: TRBJ1-4; CDR3aa: ASSLVSVTSAEKLF
v_gene: TRBV7-3; j_gene: TRBJ1-1; CDR3aa: ASKQGLSTEAF
v_gene: TRBV28; j_gene: TRBJ2-1; CDR3aa: ASSSTNSGRKMNEQF
v_gene: TRBV7-9; j_gene: TRBJ1-2; CDR3aa: ASSPTGVDGYT
v_gene: TRBV5-1; j_gene: TRBJ2-1; CDR3aa: ASSPRTSGTGEQF
v_gene: TRBV28; j_gene: TRBJ2-5; CDR3aa: ASSFQGLETQY
v_gene: TRBV6-1; j_gene: TRBJ1-1; CDR3aa: ASSDGLLGGGRTEAF
v_gene: TRBV30; j_gene: TRBJ1-2; CDR3aa: AWGPPKGSHYGYT
v_gene: TRBV6-1; j_gene: TRBJ2-5; CDR3aa: ASSIGLAGGSQETQY
v_gene: TRBV7-9; j_gene: TRBJ2-4; CDR3aa: ASSFPLGAKNIQY